The 2 T cell receptor beta chains given below trace back to one sample, sequenced in a study of T-cell reconstitution after alpha-beta-depleted transplantation in children. Preparation of the TCRbeta library was carried out with unique molecular identifiers. TCRdb called the PCR reads again in MiXCR, with one record for every CDR3 protein. The sample holds more than 200,000 distinct CDR3 sequences, about 25% seen once. The specimen was PBMCs, collected before TCRalphabeta/CD19-depleted stem cell transplant. The receptors shown here come from a girl aged 2-10 years with Fanconi anemia, due to receive a stem cell transplant.

This chain joins TRBV11-2 and TRBJ2-7; D gene unclear. This CDR3 is built from 14 residues. Deletions cut 1 base from V and 2 bases from J, with 9 bases between. Germline lookup yields CDR1 SGHAT and CDR2 FQNNGV. CDR3 amino acids: CASSLGTRPYEQYF. In DNA, the CDR3 is TGTGCCAGCAGCTTAGGTACGCGCCCCTACGAGCAGTACTTC.

This clonotype was counted at least ten times. The V and J genes are TRBV5-1 and TRBJ2-1; possibly TRBD1 or TRBD2 for D (5 bases each). Germline CDR1 is SGHRS and CDR2 is YFSETQ. The CDR3 covers 15 residues. Trimming removed 0 bases from V and 1 base from J, with 8 bases in between. This CDR3 reads CASSLGGFSYNEQFF. CDR3 nucleotides: TGCGCCAGCAGCTTGGGGGGGTTTTCCTACAATGAGCAGTTCTTC.